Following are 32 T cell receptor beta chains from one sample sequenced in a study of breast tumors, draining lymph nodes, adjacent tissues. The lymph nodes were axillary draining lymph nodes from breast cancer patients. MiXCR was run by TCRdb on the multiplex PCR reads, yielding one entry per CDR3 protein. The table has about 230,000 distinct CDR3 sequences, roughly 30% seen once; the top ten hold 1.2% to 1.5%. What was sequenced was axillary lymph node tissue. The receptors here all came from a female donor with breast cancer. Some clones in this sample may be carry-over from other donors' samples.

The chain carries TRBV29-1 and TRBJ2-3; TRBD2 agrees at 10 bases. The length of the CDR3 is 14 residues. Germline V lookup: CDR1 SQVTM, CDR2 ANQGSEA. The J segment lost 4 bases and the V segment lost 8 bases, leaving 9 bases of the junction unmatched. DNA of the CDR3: TGCAGCTTTAGAACTAGCGGGATTCCAGATACGCAGTATTTT. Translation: CSFRTSGIPDTQYF.

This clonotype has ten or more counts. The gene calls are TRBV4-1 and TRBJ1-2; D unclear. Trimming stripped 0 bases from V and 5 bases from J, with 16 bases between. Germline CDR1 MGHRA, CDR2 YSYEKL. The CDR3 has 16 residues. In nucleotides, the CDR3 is TGCGCCAGCAGCCAAGATGAGGCGGGGAGGAGGTATGGCTACACCTTC. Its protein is CASSQDEAGRRYGYTF.

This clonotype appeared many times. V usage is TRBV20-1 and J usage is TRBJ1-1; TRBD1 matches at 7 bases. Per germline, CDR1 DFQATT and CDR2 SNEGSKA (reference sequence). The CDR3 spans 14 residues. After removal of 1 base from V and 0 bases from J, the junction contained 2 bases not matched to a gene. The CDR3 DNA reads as TGCAGTGCTAGAGCAGGGGGGATGAACACTGAAGCTTTCTTT. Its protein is CSARAGGMNTEAFF.

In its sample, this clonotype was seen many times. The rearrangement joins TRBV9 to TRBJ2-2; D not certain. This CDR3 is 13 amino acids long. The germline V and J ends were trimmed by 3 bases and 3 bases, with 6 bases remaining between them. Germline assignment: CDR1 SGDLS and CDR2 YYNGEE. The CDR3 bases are TGTGCCAGCAGCGATGTCTACACCGGGGAGCTGTTTTTT. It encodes CASSDVYTGELFF.

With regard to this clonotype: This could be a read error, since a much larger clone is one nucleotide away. The CDR3 region is CASSSQGFPHNEQSF. In DNA, the CDR3 is TGTGCCAGCAGTTCCCAGGGGTTTCCCCACAATGAGCAGTCCTTC. V is TRBV6-5 and J is TRBJ2-1, with D perhaps TRBD1 (6 bases). The germline CDR1 and CDR2 sequences are MNHEY and SVGAGI. The CDR3 runs 15 residues.

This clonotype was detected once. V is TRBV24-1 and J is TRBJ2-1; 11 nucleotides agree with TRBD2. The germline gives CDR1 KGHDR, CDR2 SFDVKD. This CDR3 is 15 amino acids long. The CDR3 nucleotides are TGTGCTAGAGATCCAGGGACTAGCGGTTACAATGAGCAGTTCTTC. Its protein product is CARDPGTSGYNEQFF.

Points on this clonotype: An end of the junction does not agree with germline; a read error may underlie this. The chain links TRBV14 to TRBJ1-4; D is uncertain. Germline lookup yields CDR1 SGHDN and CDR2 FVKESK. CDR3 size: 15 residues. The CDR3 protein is CASSLSGRSREKPFF. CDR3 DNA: TGTGCCAGCAGCTTATCGGGTCGCAGCCGTGAAAAACCGTTTTTT. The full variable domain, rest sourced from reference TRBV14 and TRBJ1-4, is EAGVTQFPSHSVIEKGQTVTLRCDPISGHDNLYWYRRVMGKEIKFLLHFVKESKQDESGMPNNRFLAERTGGTYSTLKVQPAELEDSGVYFCASSLSGRSREKPFFGSGTQLSVL.

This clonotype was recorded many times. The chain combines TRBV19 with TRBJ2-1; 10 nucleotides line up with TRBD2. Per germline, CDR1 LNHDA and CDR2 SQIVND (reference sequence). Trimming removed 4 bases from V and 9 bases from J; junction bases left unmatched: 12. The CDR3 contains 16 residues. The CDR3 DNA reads TGTGCCAGTAGTAAAAAGGCTAGCGGGAGTACCAGTGAGCAGTTCTTC. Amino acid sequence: CASSKKASGSTSEQFF. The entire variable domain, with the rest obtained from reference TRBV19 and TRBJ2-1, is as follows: DGGITQSPKYLFRKEGQNVTLSCEQNLNHDAMYWYRQDPGQGLRLIYYSQIVNDFQKGDIAEGYSVSREKKESFPLTVTSAQKNPTAFYLCASSKKASGSTSEQFFGPGTRLTVL.

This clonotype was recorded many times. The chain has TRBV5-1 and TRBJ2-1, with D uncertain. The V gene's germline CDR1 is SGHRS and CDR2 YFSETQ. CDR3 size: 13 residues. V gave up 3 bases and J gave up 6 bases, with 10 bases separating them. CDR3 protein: CASSSTVGNEQFF. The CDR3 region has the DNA TGCGCCAGCAGCTCGACCGTTGGCAATGAGCAGTTCTTC.

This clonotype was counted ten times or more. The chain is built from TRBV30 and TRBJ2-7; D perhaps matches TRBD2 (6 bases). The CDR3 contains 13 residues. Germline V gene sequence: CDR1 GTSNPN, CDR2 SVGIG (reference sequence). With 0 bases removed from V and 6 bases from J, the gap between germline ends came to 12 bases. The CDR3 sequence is CAWSVRTGAEQYF. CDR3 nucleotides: TGTGCCTGGAGTGTTCGAACGGGAGCCGAGCAGTACTTC.

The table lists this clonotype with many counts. DNA for the CDR3: TGTGCCAGCAGCTTAACGGGGGCCTCCTACGAGCAGTACTTC. It codes for CASSLTGASYEQYF. The J gene is TRBJ2-7, the V gene TRBV7-9; D may correspond to TRBD1 or TRBD2 (6 bases each). V gave up 2 bases and J gave up 0 bases, with 8 bases separating them. Germline V gene data show CDR1 as SEHNR and CDR2 as FQNEAQ (reference sequence). The CDR3 extends over 14 amino acids.

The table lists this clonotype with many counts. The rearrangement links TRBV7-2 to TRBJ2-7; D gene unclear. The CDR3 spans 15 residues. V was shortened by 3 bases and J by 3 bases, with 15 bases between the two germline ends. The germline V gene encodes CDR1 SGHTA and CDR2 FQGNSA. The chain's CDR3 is CASSFGGSSYYEQYF. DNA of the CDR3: TGTGCCAGCAGCTTCGGTGGGTCCAGCTACTACGAGCAGTACTTC. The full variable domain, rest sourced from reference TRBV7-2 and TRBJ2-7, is GAGVSQSPSNKVTEKGKDVELRCDPISGHTALYWYRQSLGQGLEFLIYFQGNSAPDKSGLPSDRFSAERTGGSVSTLTIQRTQQEDSAVYLCASSFGGSSYYEQYFGPGTRLTVT.

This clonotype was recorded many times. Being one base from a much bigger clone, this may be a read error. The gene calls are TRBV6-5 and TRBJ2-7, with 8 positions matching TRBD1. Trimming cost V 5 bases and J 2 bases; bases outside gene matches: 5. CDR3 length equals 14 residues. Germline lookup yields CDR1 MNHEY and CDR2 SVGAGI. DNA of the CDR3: TGTGCCAGCAGTCGTGACAGGGGCACCTACGAGCAGTACTTC. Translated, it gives CASSRDRGTYEQYF.

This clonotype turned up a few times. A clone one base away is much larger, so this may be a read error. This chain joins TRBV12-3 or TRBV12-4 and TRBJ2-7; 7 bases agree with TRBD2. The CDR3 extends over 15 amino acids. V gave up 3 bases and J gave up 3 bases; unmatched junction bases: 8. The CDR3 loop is CASSFVGGGDYEQYF. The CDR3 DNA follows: TGTGCCAGCAGTTTCGTGGGGGGAGGGGACTACGAGCAGTACTTC.

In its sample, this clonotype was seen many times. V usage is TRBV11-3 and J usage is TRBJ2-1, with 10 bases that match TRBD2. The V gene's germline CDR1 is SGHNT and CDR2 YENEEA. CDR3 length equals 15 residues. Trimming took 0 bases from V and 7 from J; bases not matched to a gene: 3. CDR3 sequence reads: CASSLDWTSGNEQFF. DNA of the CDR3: TGTGCCAGCAGCTTAGATTGGACTAGCGGTAATGAGCAGTTCTTC.

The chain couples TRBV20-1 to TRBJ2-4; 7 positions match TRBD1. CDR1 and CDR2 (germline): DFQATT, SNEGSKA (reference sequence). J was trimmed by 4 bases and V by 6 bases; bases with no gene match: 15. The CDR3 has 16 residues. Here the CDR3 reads CSAIPPAGTAKNIQYF. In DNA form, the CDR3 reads TGCAGTGCGATCCCCCCCGCTGGGACAGCAAAAAACATTCAGTACTTC.

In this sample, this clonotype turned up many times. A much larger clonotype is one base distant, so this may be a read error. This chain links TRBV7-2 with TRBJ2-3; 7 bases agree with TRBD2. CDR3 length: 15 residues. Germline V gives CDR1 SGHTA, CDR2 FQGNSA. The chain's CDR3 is CASSHSGRRTDTQCF. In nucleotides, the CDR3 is TGTGCCAGCAGCCATAGCGGGCGTCGCACAGATACGCAGTGTTTT.

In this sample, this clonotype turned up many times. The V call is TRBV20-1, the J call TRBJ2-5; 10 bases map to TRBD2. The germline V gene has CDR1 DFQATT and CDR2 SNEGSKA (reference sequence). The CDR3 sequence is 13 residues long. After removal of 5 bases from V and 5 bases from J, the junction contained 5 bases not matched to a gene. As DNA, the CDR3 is TGCAGTGCTCGTCTAGCGGGAGTTGAGACCCAGTACTTC. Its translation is CSARLAGVETQYF.

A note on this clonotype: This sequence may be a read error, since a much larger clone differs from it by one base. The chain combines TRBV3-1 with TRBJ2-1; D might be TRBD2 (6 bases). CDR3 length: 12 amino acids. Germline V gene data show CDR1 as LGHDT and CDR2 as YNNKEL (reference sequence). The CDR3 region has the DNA TGTGCCAGCGGCCAAGACACGGGGGAAGAGTTCTTC. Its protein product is CASGQDTGEEFF.

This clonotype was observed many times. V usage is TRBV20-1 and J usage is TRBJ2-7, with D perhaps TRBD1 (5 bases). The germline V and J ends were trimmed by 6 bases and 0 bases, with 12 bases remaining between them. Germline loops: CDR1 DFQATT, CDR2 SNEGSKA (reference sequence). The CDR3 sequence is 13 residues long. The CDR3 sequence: CSAQRGSSYEQYF. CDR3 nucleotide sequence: TGCAGTGCCCAAAGGGGAAGCTCCTACGAGCAGTACTTC.

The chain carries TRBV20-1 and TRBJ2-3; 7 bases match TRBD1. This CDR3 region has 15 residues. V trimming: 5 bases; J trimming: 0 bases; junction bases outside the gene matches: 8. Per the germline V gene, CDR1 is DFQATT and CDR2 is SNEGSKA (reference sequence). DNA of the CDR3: TGCAGTGCTGAGAGGGGGCTTCATAGCACAGATACGCAGTATTTT. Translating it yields CSAERGLHSTDTQYF.

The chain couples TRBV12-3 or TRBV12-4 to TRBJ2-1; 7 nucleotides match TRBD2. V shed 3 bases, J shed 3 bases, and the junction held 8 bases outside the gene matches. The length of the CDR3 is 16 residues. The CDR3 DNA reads TGTGCCAGCAGTTTCGCGCGGGGGAGAGGCTACAATGAGCAGTTCTTC. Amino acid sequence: CASSFARGRGYNEQFF.

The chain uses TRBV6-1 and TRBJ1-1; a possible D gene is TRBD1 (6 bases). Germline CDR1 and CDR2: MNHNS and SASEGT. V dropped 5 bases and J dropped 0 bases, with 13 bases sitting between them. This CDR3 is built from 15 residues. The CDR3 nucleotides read TGTGCCAGCAGTCCGACGGGGGCTGTGAACACTGAAGCTTTCTTT. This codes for CASSPTGAVNTEAFF.

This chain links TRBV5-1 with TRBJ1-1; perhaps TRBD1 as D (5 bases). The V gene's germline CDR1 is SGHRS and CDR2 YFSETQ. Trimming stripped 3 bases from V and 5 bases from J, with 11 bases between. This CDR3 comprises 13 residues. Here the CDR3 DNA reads TGCGCCAGCAGCTCGGGGACGGGTACTGAAGCTTTCTTT. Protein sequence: CASSSGTGTEAFF. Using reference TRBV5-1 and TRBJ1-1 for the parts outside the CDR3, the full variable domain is KAGVTQTPRYLIKTRGQQVTLSCSPISGHRSVSWYQQTPGQGLQFLFEYFSETQRNKGNFPGRFSGRQFSNSRSEMNVSTLELGDSALYLCASSSGTGTEAFFGQGTRLTVV.

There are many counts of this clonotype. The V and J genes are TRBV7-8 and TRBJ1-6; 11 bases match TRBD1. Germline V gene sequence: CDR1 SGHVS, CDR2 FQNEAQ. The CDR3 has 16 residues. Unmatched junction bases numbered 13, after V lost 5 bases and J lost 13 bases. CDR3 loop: CASSPGTGGSGSPLHF. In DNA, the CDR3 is TGTGCCAGCAGCCCCGGGACAGGGGGTAGCGGTTCCCCCCTCCACTTT.

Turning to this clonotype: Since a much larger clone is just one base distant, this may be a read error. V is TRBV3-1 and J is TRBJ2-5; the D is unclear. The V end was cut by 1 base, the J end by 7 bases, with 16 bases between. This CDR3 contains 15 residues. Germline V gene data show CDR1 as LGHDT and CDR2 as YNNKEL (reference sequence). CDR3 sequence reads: CASSQGARRLGTQYF. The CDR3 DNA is TGTGCCAGCAGCCAAGGTGCCCGGCGGCTAGGGACCCAGTACTTC.

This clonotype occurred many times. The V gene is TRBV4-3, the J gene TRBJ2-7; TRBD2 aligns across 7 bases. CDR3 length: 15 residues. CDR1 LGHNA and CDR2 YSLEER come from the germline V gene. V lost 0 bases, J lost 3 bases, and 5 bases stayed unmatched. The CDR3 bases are TGCGCCAGCAGCCAAGATCGGCTAGCGGTCTACGAGCAGTACTTC. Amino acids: CASSQDRLAVYEQYF.

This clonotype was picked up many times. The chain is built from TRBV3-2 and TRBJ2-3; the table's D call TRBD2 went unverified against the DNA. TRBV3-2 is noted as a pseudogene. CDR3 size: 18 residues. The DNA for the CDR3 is TGTGCCAGCAGCCAGGGACTTATGACTAGCGGGAACACAGATACGCAGTATTTT. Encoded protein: CASSQGLMTSGNTDTQYF.

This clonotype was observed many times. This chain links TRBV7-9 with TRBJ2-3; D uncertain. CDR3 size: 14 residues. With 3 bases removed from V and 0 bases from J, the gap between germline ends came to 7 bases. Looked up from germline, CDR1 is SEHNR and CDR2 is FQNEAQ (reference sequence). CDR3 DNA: TGTGCCAGCAGCTTGAAAGGGAGCACAGATACGCAGTATTTT. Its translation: CASSLKGSTDTQYF.

The CDR3 DNA reads as TGTGCCACCAGTGCCGGGACAGGTCTTCGTCCTGGGGCCAACGTCCTGACTTTC. This codes for CATSAGTGLRPGANVLTF. V is TRBV24-1 and J is TRBJ2-6; 8 bases align to TRBD1. The junction had 10 bases not matched to a gene; V was cut back by 5 bases and J by 2 bases. This CDR3 comprises 18 residues. CDR1 and CDR2 from the germline V gene are KGHDR and SFDVKD.

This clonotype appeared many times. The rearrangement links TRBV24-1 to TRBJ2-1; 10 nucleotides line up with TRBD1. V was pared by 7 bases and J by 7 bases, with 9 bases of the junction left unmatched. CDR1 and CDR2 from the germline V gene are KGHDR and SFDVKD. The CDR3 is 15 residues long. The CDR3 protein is CATRSRPGQGNEQFF. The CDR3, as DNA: TGTGCCACCAGGAGCAGACCGGGACAGGGGAATGAGCAGTTCTTC.

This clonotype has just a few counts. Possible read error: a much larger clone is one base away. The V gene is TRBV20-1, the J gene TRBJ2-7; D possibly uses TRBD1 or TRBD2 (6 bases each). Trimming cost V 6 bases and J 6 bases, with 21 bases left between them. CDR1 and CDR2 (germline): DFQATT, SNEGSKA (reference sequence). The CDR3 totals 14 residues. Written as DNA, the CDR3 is TGCAGTGCCTCTCCGGGGGCAGTCCCTTCCGAGCAGTACTTC. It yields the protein CSASPGAVPSEQYF.